Below are 27 T cell receptor beta chains sequenced from a single sample in a study of brain T cells in children with intractable seizures. Some clones are missing from TCRdb's copy, which holds only in-frame ones; the method was immunoSEQ multiplex PCR. The table lists a few hundred thousand clones, about 93% of them singletons. Time point defined: blood from clinic visit 5 months post-surgery; TSC patient then seizure free. The specimen comprised peripheral blood, sampled roughly 5 months after surgery. All receptors come from a boy younger than two with tuberous sclerosis and intractable seizures.

The gene calls are TRBV6-5 and TRBJ1-1, with 7 bases lining up with TRBD1. This CDR3 has 14 residues. The junction had 1 base not matched to a gene; V was cut back by 2 bases and J by 1 base. CDR1 MNHEY and CDR2 SVGAGI come from the germline V gene. CDR3 sequence reads: CASSYGTANTEAFF. As DNA, the CDR3 is TGTGCCAGCAGTTACGGGACAGCGAACACTGAAGCTTTCTTT.

This rearrangement joins TRBV11-2 to TRBJ1-1; D is possibly TRBD1 (5 bases). V lost 1 base and J 3 bases, leaving 15 bases between the germline ends. Looked up from germline, CDR1 is SGHAT and CDR2 is FQNNGV. The CDR3 has 16 amino acids. CDR3 sequence: CASSLGRGLRHTEAFF. Written as DNA, the CDR3 is TGTGCCAGCAGCTTAGGTCGGGGGTTGAGGCACACTGAAGCTTTCTTT.

This clone has just one count. The chain has TRBV4-1 and TRBJ2-2; 8 bases fit TRBD2. This CDR3 has 16 amino acids. The germline V gene has CDR1 MGHRA and CDR2 YSYEKL. After removal of 3 bases from V and 5 bases from J, the junction contained 8 bases not matched to a gene. In DNA, the CDR3 is TGCGCCAGCAGCCACGGGGGGGCGCGATTTACCGGGGAGCTGTTTTTT. This codes for CASSHGGARFTGELFF.

The chain recombines TRBV11-3 with TRBJ1-1; D is unclear. V was clipped by 0 bases and J by 4 bases, with 6 bases between them. Germline CDR1 reads SGHNT; CDR2 reads YENEEA. The CDR3 spans 13 residues. The CDR3 DNA is TGTGCCAGCAGCTTAGATCTCCTCACTGAAGCTTTCTTT. Translating gives CASSLDLLTEAFF. The complete variable domain, with remaining parts taken from reference TRBV11-3 and TRBJ1-1, reads EAGVVQSPRYKIIEKKQPVAFWCNPISGHNTLYWYLQNLGQGPELLIRYENEEAVDDSQLPKDRFSAERLKGVDSTLKIQPAELGDSAVYLCASSLDLLTEAFFGQGTRLTVV.

The V gene is TRBV6-1, the J gene TRBJ2-7; D is ambiguous. This CDR3 has 16 residues. Germline CDR1 MNHNS, CDR2 SASEGT. Between the trimmed V and J ends, which lost 2 bases and 3 bases, there was a span of 17 bases. The CDR3, as DNA: TGTGCCAGCAGTGAATTTTTCTGGCAGAACAACTACGAGCAGTACTTC. As protein: CASSEFFWQNNYEQYF.

This chain joins TRBV4-2 and TRBJ1-1; possibly TRBD1 for D (5 bases). V lost 1 base and J 1 base, leaving 16 bases between the germline ends. The CDR3 loop spans 17 amino acids. The germline V gene encodes CDR1 LGHNA and CDR2 YNFKEQ. The CDR3 region has the DNA TGTGCCAGCAGCCAAGGACTCAAAGGGGCCGGGAACACTGAAGCTTTCTTT. This codes for CASSQGLKGAGNTEAFF.

The count of this clone is one. The gene calls are TRBV4-1 and TRBJ2-7; the match to TRBD1 covers 10 bases. V gave up 1 base and J gave up 2 bases; unmatched junction bases: 8. Germline CDR1 MGHRA, CDR2 YSYEKL. The CDR3 covers 17 residues. The CDR3 sequence: CASSQVLGTGAAYEQYF. The CDR3 region has the DNA TGCGCCAGCAGCCAAGTTTTAGGGACAGGGGCGGCCTACGAGCAGTACTTC.

V is TRBV13 and J is TRBJ2-2; no clear D. CDR1 PRHDT and CDR2 FYEKMQ come from the germline V gene (reference sequence). The ends were cut back, 2 bases at V and 2 bases at J, with 6 bases in the middle. The CDR3 spans 14 residues. The CDR3 sequence is CASSLLTNTGELFF. The CDR3 bases are TGTGCCAGCAGCTTATTGACAAACACCGGGGAGCTGTTTTTT.

The chain has TRBV2 and TRBJ2-3, with D perhaps matching TRBD1 (6 bases). The CDR3 covers 13 residues. V was shortened by 6 bases and J by 4 bases, with 11 bases between the two germline ends. CDR1 is SNHLY, CDR2 FYNNEI, per germline. The CDR3 spells CASSRGQADTQYF. The CDR3 DNA is TGTGCCAGCAGCAGGGGTCAAGCAGATACGCAGTATTTT.

This clone was detected only once. The chain has TRBV9 and TRBJ1-3, with TRBD1 as a possible D gene (6 bases). The germline gives CDR1 SGDLS, CDR2 YYNGEE. The CDR3 consists of 16 residues. Trimming took 3 bases from V and 2 from J, leaving 15 bases between them. CDR3 loop: CASSAAMGAPGNTIYF. The CDR3, as DNA: TGTGCCAGCAGCGCCGCGATGGGGGCACCTGGAAACACCATATATTTT.

This clone has just one count. V usage is TRBV7-2 and J usage is TRBJ2-5; 9 nucleotides match TRBD2. Germline V gives CDR1 SGHTA, CDR2 FQGNSA. J lost 5 bases, V lost 4 bases, and 11 bases had no gene match. This CDR3 is built from 16 residues. This chain's CDR3 is CASSWLAGESVETQYF. For the CDR3, the DNA is TGTGCCAGCAGCTGGTTAGCGGGAGAGTCGGTGGAGACCCAGTACTTC.

The chain joins TRBV7-3 to TRBJ2-3; D is unclear. Germline values: CDR1 SGHTA, CDR2 FQGTGA. V dropped 1 base and J dropped 4 bases, with 9 bases sitting between them. This CDR3 is 14 amino acids long. In DNA, the CDR3 is TGTGCCAGCAGCTTAAATCCCACCCCAGATACGCAGTATTTT. This translates into CASSLNPTPDTQYF.

The J gene is TRBJ2-1, the V gene TRBV7-3; 10 positions match TRBD2. CDR1 and CDR2 from the germline V gene are SGHTA and FQGTGA. Trimming at V came to 1 base and at J to 0 bases, leaving 6 bases not matched to a gene. The CDR3 is 18 residues long. The CDR3 reads CASSLNGLAASSYNEQFF. DNA of the CDR3: TGTGCCAGCAGCTTAAACGGACTAGCGGCAAGCTCCTACAATGAGCAGTTCTTC.

For the CDR3, the DNA is TGTGCCACCAGTGGCGCCCCTCACCCCTACAATGAGCAGTTCTTC. It encodes CATSGAPHPYNEQFF. V usage is TRBV24-1 and J usage is TRBJ2-1; D call uncertain. Germline-derived CDR1 and CDR2 are KGHDR and SFDVKD. Trimming left V 5 bases short and J 2 bases short, with 12 bases between. There are 15 residues in the CDR3.

The genes are TRBV11-2 and TRBJ2-3; the D is unclear. Germline CDR1 is SGHAT and CDR2 is FQNNGV. The V and J ends lost 0 bases and 4 bases respectively, with 5 bases between them. The CDR3 extends over 13 amino acids. The CDR3: CASSLDHPDTQYF. The CDR3 region has the DNA TGTGCCAGCAGCTTAGATCATCCAGATACGCAGTATTTT. Filled out from reference TRBV11-2 and TRBJ2-3, the complete variable domain reads EAGVAQSPRYKIIEKRQSVAFWCNPISGHATLYWYQQILGQGPKLLIQFQNNGVVDDSQLPKDRFSAERLKGVDSTLKIQPAKLEDSAVYLCASSLDHPDTQYFGPGTRLTVL.

The genes are TRBV5-1 and TRBJ1-1, with a weak D call TRBD1 (5 bases). This CDR3 has 18 residues. With 2 bases removed from V and 1 base from J, the gap between germline ends came to 21 bases. Germline CDR1 and CDR2: SGHRS and YFSETQ. CDR3 region: CASSFSQVRAQPNTEAFF. The CDR3 DNA sequence: TGCGCCAGCAGCTTCTCACAGGTGAGGGCTCAACCGAACACTGAAGCTTTCTTT.

This clone was detected only once. This sequence joins TRBV7-3 and TRBJ1-1; D is uncertain. V dropped 0 bases and J dropped 6 bases, with 14 bases sitting between them. This CDR3 spans 15 amino acids. Germline V gene lookup returns CDR1 SGHTA and CDR2 FQGTGA. CDR3 bases: TGTGCCAGCAGCTTAACGGAGGTAGGGCGCGCTGAAGCTTTCTTT. It is translated as CASSLTEVGRAEAFF. Variable domain in full (rest from reference TRBV7-3 and TRBJ1-1): GAGVSQTPSNKVTEKGKYVELRCDPISGHTALYWYRQSLGQGPEFLIYFQGTGAADDSGLPNDRFFAVRPEGSVSTLKIQRTERGDSAVYLCASSLTEVGRAEAFFGQGTRLTVV.

The chain carries TRBV5-1 and TRBJ2-3; the match to TRBD2 covers 9 bases. This CDR3 has 17 residues. CDR1 is SGHRS and CDR2 is YFSETQ in the germline V gene. V lost 5 bases to trimming and J lost 4 bases; unmatched junction nucleotides: 14. CDR3 residues: CASSWRLAEPGADTQYF. In DNA, the CDR3 is TGCGCCAGCAGTTGGCGACTAGCGGAACCAGGGGCAGATACGCAGTATTTT.

The rearrangement joins TRBV5-1 to TRBJ2-1; TRBD1 matches at 11 bases. This CDR3 has 15 residues. Per germline, CDR1 SGHRS and CDR2 YFSETQ. V lost 4 bases, J lost 6 bases, and 6 bases stayed unmatched. The CDR3 loop is CASSRGTGGINEQFF. The CDR3 nucleotides are TGCGCCAGCAGCCGCGGGACAGGGGGGATCAATGAGCAGTTCTTC.

V usage is TRBV23-1 and J usage is TRBJ1-1; no definite D call. TRBV23-1 carries the ORF label, with uncertain function. V gave up 3 bases and J gave up 4 bases, with 9 bases separating them. There are 13 residues in the CDR3. The CDR3 loop is CASSQPVGTEAFF. CDR3 nucleotide sequence: TGCGCCAGCAGTCAGCCGGTGGGCACTGAAGCTTTCTTT.

The V gene is TRBV11-2, the J gene TRBJ2-5, with TRBD2 matching 10 bases. Unmatched junction bases numbered 11, after V lost 4 bases and J lost 3 bases. This CDR3 comprises 17 residues. Germline CDR1 and CDR2: SGHAT and FQNNGV. The CDR3 sequence: CASSWARGLAGEETQYF. The CDR3 DNA is TGTGCCAGCAGCTGGGCGCGGGGGCTAGCGGGAGAAGAGACCCAGTACTTC. Full variable domain (remainder filled in from reference TRBV11-2 and TRBJ2-5): EAGVAQSPRYKIIEKRQSVAFWCNPISGHATLYWYQQILGQGPKLLIQFQNNGVVDDSQLPKDRFSAERLKGVDSTLKIQPAKLEDSAVYLCASSWARGLAGEETQYFGPGTRLLVL.

This clone was found many times. V usage is TRBV4-2 and J usage is TRBJ1-5; a weak D match, TRBD1 (5 bases). The germline CDR1 and CDR2 sequences are LGHNA and YNFKEQ. The CDR3 length is 16 residues. Deletions cut 0 bases from V and 4 bases from J, with 13 bases between. The CDR3 loop reads CASSQDLMTVNQPQHF. Here the CDR3 DNA reads TGTGCCAGCAGCCAAGATCTTATGACAGTTAATCAGCCCCAGCATTTT.

This chain uses TRBV4-1 with TRBJ1-3; TRBD1 is a possible D gene (5 bases). Germline V gene data show CDR1 as MGHRA and CDR2 as YSYEKL. The CDR3 spans 17 residues. Trimming shortened V by 1 base and J by 0 bases, and 13 bases separated the two germline ends. Written as DNA, the CDR3 is TGCGCCAGCAGCCAAGGCAGGGCGACTACCTCTGGAAACACCATATATTTT. Its translation is CASSQGRATTSGNTIYF.

The V and J genes are TRBV2 and TRBJ1-5, with D hard to call. The CDR3 covers 15 residues. V was clipped by 4 bases and J by 3 bases, with 13 bases between them. Germline V gene sequence: CDR1 SNHLY, CDR2 FYNNEI. The CDR3 DNA follows: TGTGCCAGCAGTGCAGGCAGTTCGGCCAATCAGCCCCAGCATTTT. Protein sequence: CASSAGSSANQPQHF.

The chain employs TRBV29-1 and TRBJ1-2; D remains ambiguous. Germline V CDR1 and CDR2: SQVTM, ANQGSEA. The V and J ends lost 3 bases and 0 bases respectively, with 8 bases between them. CDR3 length equals 13 residues. CDR3 in amino acids: CSVENFANYGYTF. The CDR3 DNA reads as TGCAGCGTTGAGAATTTTGCTAACTATGGCTACACCTTC.

This sequence joins TRBV2 and TRBJ1-1; 7 positions agree with TRBD1. The CDR3 spans 17 residues. Germline CDR1 reads SNHLY; CDR2 reads FYNNEI. V gave up 2 bases and J gave up 1 base; unmatched junction bases: 10. In DNA form, the CDR3 reads TGTGCCAGCAGTGAAAGTCTGTCTAAGGGGGCGAACACTGAAGCTTTCTTT. This translates into CASSESLSKGANTEAFF.

The J gene is TRBJ2-3, the V gene TRBV24-1; 10 nucleotides match TRBD2. Germline V gene lookup returns CDR1 KGHDR and CDR2 SFDVKD. The CDR3 extends over 16 amino acids. J gave up 2 bases and V 4 bases, and 5 bases lay outside the gene matches. CDR3: CATSEGSGGTTDTQYF. The CDR3 nucleotides read TGTGCCACCAGTGAAGGTAGCGGGGGGACCACAGATACGCAGTATTTT.